Below are 16 T cell receptor beta chains sequenced from a single sample in a study of cytomegalovirus exposure and HLA in healthy donors. PCR was performed using 60 Vbeta and 13 Jbeta primers. Method: immunoSEQ multiplex PCR; TCRdb's copy keeps in-frame clones and lacks some. Counted here are more than 150,000 clones, roughly 90% occurring once; the ten biggest clones make up around 0.21%. The sequenced material came from PBMCs. The receptors were gathered from a girl under three years old in good health and CMV-seronegative.

The rearrangement joins TRBV6-1 to TRBJ2-1; D is undetermined. Germline-derived CDR1 and CDR2 are MNHNS and SASEGT. V lost 3 bases, J lost 9 bases, and 18 bases lay in between. The CDR3 runs 15 residues. The CDR3 loop is CASSDVKVFVGEQFF. CDR3 bases: TGTGCCAGCAGTGATGTGAAAGTCTTCGTCGGTGAGCAGTTCTTC.

V usage is TRBV20-1 and J usage is TRBJ2-7; D perhaps matches TRBD2 (6 bases). Trimming took off 5 bases at V and 6 bases at J, with 11 bases between the two ends. The CDR3 has 11 amino acids. CDR1 DFQATT and CDR2 SNEGSKA come from the germline V gene (reference sequence). CDR3 sequence reads: CSAVLAAEQYF. The CDR3 DNA reads as TGCAGTGCTGTTTTAGCGGCCGAGCAGTACTTC.

The genes are TRBV11-2 and TRBJ2-1, with TRBD2 matching 7 bases. This CDR3 spans 15 amino acids. J gave up 6 bases and V 4 bases, and 9 bases lay outside the gene matches. CDR1 is SGHAT and CDR2 is FQNNGV in the germline V gene. The CDR3 region is CASSSLGGRGNEQFF. The CDR3, as DNA: TGTGCCAGCAGCTCCCTTGGGGGGAGGGGCAATGAGCAGTTCTTC.

This clone has just one count. The V gene is TRBV9, the J gene TRBJ1-1, with 9 bases lining up with TRBD1. With V trimmed by 2 bases and J by 4 bases, 6 bases remained unmatched. The CDR3 sequence is 15 residues long. In germline, CDR1 is SGDLS, CDR2 YYNGEE. DNA of the CDR3: TGTGCCAGCAGCGTTGGGACAGGGTTTGGCACTGAAGCTTTCTTT. This codes for CASSVGTGFGTEAFF. The entire variable domain, with the rest obtained from reference TRBV9 and TRBJ1-1, is as follows: DSGVTQTPKHLITATGQRVTLRCSPRSGDLSVYWYQQSLDQGLQFLIQYYNGEERAKGNILERFSAQQFPDLHSELNLSSLELGDSALYFCASSVGTGFGTEAFFGQGTRLTVV.

The genes are TRBV19 and TRBJ2-7; the match to TRBD2 covers 10 bases. Trimming at V came to 5 bases and at J to 4 bases, leaving 5 bases not matched to a gene. CDR1 is LNHDA and CDR2 is SQIVND in the germline V gene (reference sequence). CDR3 size: 14 residues. CDR3 bases: TGTGCCAGTAGTGCCCTAGCGGGAGCTTACGAGCAGTACTTC. Its translation: CASSALAGAYEQYF.

This chain uses TRBV19 with TRBJ2-1; no firm D call. Deletions cut 1 base from V and 9 bases from J, with 13 bases between. Germline CDR1 and CDR2: LNHDA and SQIVND (reference sequence). The CDR3 length is 14 residues. The CDR3 coding sequence is TGTGCCAGTAGTATAGTCCCCGTCATTAGTGAGCAGTTCTTC. It translates to CASSIVPVISEQFF.

This chain links TRBV6-1 with TRBJ2-7, with D maybe TRBD1 (5 bases). The CDR3 length is 13 residues. CDR1 and CDR2 (germline): MNHNS, SASEGT. With 6 bases removed from V and 5 bases from J, the gap between germline ends came to 14 bases. CDR3 residues: CASRLLRAHEQYF. In DNA form, the CDR3 reads TGTGCCAGCAGGCTCCTCAGGGCCCACGAGCAGTACTTC.

The rearrangement joins TRBV4-1 to TRBJ1-2; D not certain. V lost 1 base and J 2 bases, leaving 11 bases between the germline ends. CDR3 length: 15 amino acids. Germline V gene sequence: CDR1 MGHRA, CDR2 YSYEKL. CDR3 sequence (DNA): TGCGCCAGCAGCCAAGCCGCGGGCCCAAACTATGGCTACACCTTC. Protein sequence: CASSQAAGPNYGYTF.

The CDR3 nucleotides are TGCGCCAGCACCTACGGACAGGGGGCCGAGCAGTACTTC. It encodes CASTYGQGAEQYF. V is TRBV10-2 and J is TRBJ2-7; 11 nucleotides match TRBD1. The CDR3 has 13 amino acids. Trimming at V came to 7 bases and at J to 6 bases, leaving 5 bases not matched to a gene. CDR1 is WSHSY and CDR2 is SAAADI in the germline V gene.

The chain is built from TRBV21-1 and TRBJ2-5; TRBD2, the table's D call, was not compared with the DNA. TRBV21-1 is termed a pseudogene. The CDR3 consists of 15 residues. This chain's CDR3 is CASSKAVAIQETQYF. The DNA of the CDR3 is TGTGCCAGCAGCAAAGCAGTCGCTATCCAAGAGACCCAGTACTTC.

The chain joins TRBV4-1 to TRBJ1-5; D uncertain. The V gene lost 1 base and the J gene lost 4 bases, with 8 bases spanning the gap. Germline V gives CDR1 MGHRA, CDR2 YSYEKL. The CDR3 covers 14 residues. The CDR3 region is CASSQGQSNQPQHF. CDR3 DNA sequence: TGCGCCAGCAGCCAAGGGCAGTCGAATCAGCCCCAGCATTTT.

The V gene is TRBV30, the J gene TRBJ2-7; TRBD2 agrees at 8 bases. Trimming at V came to 2 bases and at J to 3 bases, leaving 3 bases not matched to a gene. The CDR3 totals 13 residues. Germline assignment: CDR1 GTSNPN and CDR2 SVGIG (reference sequence). In nucleotides, the CDR3 is TGTGCCTGGAGTCGGGGGGGCGGCTACGAGCAGTACTTC. This sequence encodes CAWSRGGGYEQYF.

V usage is TRBV6-5 and J usage is TRBJ2-5; D may be TRBD2 (8 bases). V dropped 6 bases and J dropped 4 bases, with 18 bases sitting between them. Germline V lookup: CDR1 MNHEY, CDR2 SVGAGI. The CDR3 has 15 amino acids. The CDR3, as DNA: TGTGCCAGCAGACCGGGACAGACTAGCGTAGAGACCCAGTACTTC. Translated: CASRPGQTSVETQYF.

This clone was seen just once. V is TRBV7-9 and J is TRBJ2-5; TRBD1 matches at 12 bases. The CDR3 is 15 residues long. The V and J ends lost 1 base and 5 bases, in that order; junction bases with no gene match: 2. Germline V lookup: CDR1 SEHNR, CDR2 FQNEAQ (reference sequence). CDR3 region: CASSLGDRGRETQYF. The DNA of the CDR3 is TGTGCCAGCAGCTTAGGGGACAGGGGGCGGGAGACCCAGTACTTC.

V and J are TRBV27 and TRBJ2-7, with TRBD2 as a possible D gene (6 bases). The V gene lost 0 bases and the J gene lost 3 bases, with 6 bases spanning the gap. CDR1 is MNHEY, CDR2 SMNVEV, per germline (reference sequence). The CDR3 runs to 13 residues. The CDR3 spells CASSLSGGYEQYF. The CDR3 DNA reads as TGTGCCAGCAGTTTATCCGGGGGCTACGAGCAGTACTTC.

CDR3 DNA: TGTGCCTGGAGCAGGGTAGAAAACACTGAAGCTTTCTTT. Amino acids: CAWSRVENTEAFF. The chain recombines TRBV30 with TRBJ1-1, with a possible D match to TRBD1 (5 bases). CDR3 size: 13 residues. Trimming stripped 3 bases from V and 2 bases from J, with 10 bases between. Germline CDR1 GTSNPN, CDR2 SVGIG (reference sequence).